This TCR beta chain was obtained from a study of blood T cell repertoires in COVID-19. Study-level information: Material from acute and convalescent COVID-19 was sourced from the United States, Italy and Spain. PBMCs, B-cell-depleted T cells, or T cells provided the cDNA or gDNA that made up the material.

How the authors handled the data: Reference gene primers were amplified, and this amplification served to estimate nucleated cell counts. TCRdb's table, derived via immunoSEQ multiplex PCR, lists solely in-frame clones and lacks some. V and J calls and clone size are as listed in that table; D and trimming were resolved from the DNA. The sample has hundreds of thousands of clones; about 88% are singletons. Trimming took off 6 bases at V and 0 bases at J, with 17 bases between the two ends. CDR3 length: 16 amino acids. Germline V gene sequence: CDR1 MNHEY, CDR2 SVGEGT. Sample: peripheral blood. The TCR was taken from a woman aged 40 to 50 who had recovered from COVID-19. This sequence joins TRBV6-2 or TRBV6-3 and TRBJ2-5, with D maybe TRBD2 (6 bases). CDR3 nucleotide sequence: TGTGCCAGCAGCCCGGGTCCCAGCGGGTACCAAGAGACCCAGTACTTC. Amino acid sequence: CASSPGPSGYQETQYF.